This T cell receptor beta chain appears in the sequencing data of a study of cytomegalovirus exposure and HLA in healthy donors. PCR used 60 Vbeta primers and 13 Jbeta primers. The table came from immunoSEQ multiplex PCR; TCRdb's copy has only in-frame clones and leaves some out. The table includes 75,000 to 100,000 clones, 81% detected once. This CDR3 comprises 16 residues. Germline CDR1 MRHNA, CDR2 SNTAGT. Trimming at V came to 8 bases and at J to 7 bases, leaving 17 bases not matched to a gene. In regard to this clone: Its antigen remains unknown.

The study, taken as a whole, reports: Accurate predictions that matched the HLA-A and HLA-B alleles of most subjects were reportedly made from TCR beta sequences. According to the study, approximately 150 TCR beta chains were cytomegalovirus-associated. Association of a missense DCLRE1C variant with TCR beta V- and J-gene trimming was reported in a later analysis. Compared with the roughly 700-donor mean, an Asian-associated ancestry cluster reportedly had fewer N-insertions, according to a later analysis.

This TCR was sampled from a middle-aged man in good health and CMV-seropositive. V gene TRBV6-4 combines with J gene TRBJ1-5; 7 nucleotides match TRBD1. The sample consisted of PBMCs. This chain's CDR3 is CASENRDSRMSQPQHF. DNA for the CDR3: TGTGCCAGCGAAAACCGGGACAGCCGAATGTCCCAGCCCCAGCATTTT.